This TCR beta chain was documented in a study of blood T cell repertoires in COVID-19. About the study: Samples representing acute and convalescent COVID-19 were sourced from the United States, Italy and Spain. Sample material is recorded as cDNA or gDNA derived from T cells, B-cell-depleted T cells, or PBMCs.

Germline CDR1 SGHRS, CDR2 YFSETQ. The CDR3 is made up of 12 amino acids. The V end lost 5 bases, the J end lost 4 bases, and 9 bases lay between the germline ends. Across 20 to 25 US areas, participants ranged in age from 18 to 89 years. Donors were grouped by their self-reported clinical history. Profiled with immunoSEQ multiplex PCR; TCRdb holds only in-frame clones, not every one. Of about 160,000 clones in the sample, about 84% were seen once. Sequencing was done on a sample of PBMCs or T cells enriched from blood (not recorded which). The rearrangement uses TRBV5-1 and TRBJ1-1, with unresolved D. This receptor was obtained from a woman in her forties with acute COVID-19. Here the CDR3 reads CASSSSFTEAFF. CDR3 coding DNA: TGCGCCAGCAGTTCCTCTTTCACTGAAGCTTTCTTT. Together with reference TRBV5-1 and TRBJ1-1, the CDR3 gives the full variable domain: KAGVTQTPRYLIKTRGQQVTLSCSPISGHRSVSWYQQTPGQGLQFLFEYFSETQRNKGNFPGRFSGRQFSNSRSEMNVSTLELGDSALYLCASSSSFTEAFFGQGTRLTVV.